This T cell receptor (beta chain) was sequenced during a study of T cell clones after liver transplantation. Proliferating CFSE-low MLR cells were sequenced to define alloreactive TCRbeta sequences. Stimulators were graft donor PBMCs, splenocytes, lymph-node cells, or third-party PBMCs for pre-transplant recipient cells. Using immunoSEQ multiplex PCR, the repertoire was profiled, and TCRdb retains in-frame clones only, with some absent. The repertoire holds about 5,000 clones, with under 50% as singletons. Between the trimmed V and J ends, which lost 1 base and 0 bases, there was a span of 10 bases. The CDR3 is 16 residues long. Germline loops: CDR1 SGHNT, CDR2 YYREEE (reference sequence). Of note for this clone: Antigen: not known.

Points from the study as a whole: Conclusions were preliminary, with small, heterogeneous patient groups.

Sequencing input: CD4+ T cells from cultured PBMCs. This sequence originates from a human patient who received a liver transplant. The graft donor may have contributed some T cells. The V gene is TRBV5-4, the J gene TRBJ2-2; either TRBD1 or TRBD2 may fit D (5 bases each). The CDR3 DNA reads as TGTGCCAGCAGCTTGAGCTGGGGACCGAACACCGGGGAGCTGTTTTTT. Residues: CASSLSWGPNTGELFF.